Shown below are 2 T cell receptor beta chains from a single sample sequenced in a study of blood T cells in healthy people across ages. A J-beta primer mix and a sample-barcoded 5' primer were used in a second PCR of about 7 to 12 cycles. TCRdb independently ran MiXCR on the 5' RACE reads; one entry per CDR3 protein. The profile shows roughly 800,000 distinct CDR3 sequences, about 34% of them singletons. Sequencing was carried out using blood. These receptors were obtained from a man aged 18 to 30 in good health.

The V and J genes are TRBV7-9 and TRBJ1-1, with 8 nucleotides matching TRBD1. CDR1 and CDR2 from the germline V gene are SEHNR and FQNEAQ (reference sequence). The CDR3 has 12 residues. The trim removed 2 bases at V and 8 bases at J, leaving 1 base unmatched. Written as DNA, the CDR3 is TGTGCCAGCAGCTTACCAGGGGGCGAAGCTTTCTTT. Translated, it gives CASSLPGGEAFF.

Remarks on this clonotype: This could be a read error, since a much larger clone is one nucleotide away. The genes are TRBV12-3 or TRBV12-4 and TRBJ1-6, with D uncertain. This CDR3 contains 17 residues. CDR3 DNA: TGTGCCAGCAGTTTACGGCAAATCGGCTCCTATAATTCACCCCCCCACTTT. This encodes CASSLRQIGSYNSPPHF.